This T cell receptor beta chain was retrieved from a study of blood T cells in healthy people across ages. Peripheral blood samples of roughly 10 milliliters were drawn from each donor. Primers used in a second PCR of roughly 7 to 12 cycles were a sample-barcoded 5' primer and a J-beta primer mix. A template-switch adaptor with 12 random nucleotides tagged each cDNA molecule. TCRdb passed the 5' RACE reads through MiXCR, listing each CDR3 protein once. There are over 550,000 distinct CDR3 sequences in the sample; about 28% occur only once, and around 14% lies in the top ten. This clonotype appeared a few times. This may be a read error, as it is one base from a much larger clone. Trimming left V 7 bases short and J 4 bases short, with 13 bases between. The CDR3 extends over 12 amino acids. Germline CDR1 SQVTM, CDR2 ANQGSEA.

This sequence joins TRBV29-1 and TRBJ1-2; the D gene is possibly TRBD1 (5 bases). This receptor was identified in a woman of 80 years or more in good health. Source material: blood. The DNA of the CDR3 is TGCAGCGGTGATGACAGAGTCTATGGCTACACCTTC. Its translation: CSGDDRVYGYTF.